A selection of T cell receptor beta chains follows, all from one sample in a study of regulatory T cells in long-lasting Graves disease. TCRdb reanalysed the multiplex PCR reads using MiXCR and keeps one entry per CDR3 protein. The repertoire has roughly 500,000 distinct CDR3 sequences, more than 10% of them found once; the top ten carry roughly 8.9%. These sequences were also reported in another study, on T cells in Graves' hyperthyroidism and ophthalmopathy.

This specimen was peripheral blood mononuclear cells (PBMCs), taken at new diagnosis, from a patient treated with antithyroid drugs. All receptors come from a woman aged 30 to 39 with Graves disease. The CDR3 runs from the conserved cysteine through the conserved F or W. Each record gives: J gene, D gene, clone size, V gene, CDR3 DNA, CDR3 protein. The D gene is left open where the match is weak. The size of a clone is reported for some rows only, either as once, few or many, or as a class for expanded clones.

TRBJ2-5	NA	many	TRBV5-5	TGTGCCAGCAGCTTTTTTCTAATCGGTGCGGGGAACCAAGAGACCCAGTACTTC	CASSFFLIGAGNQETQYF
TRBJ1-2	TRBD1	NA	TRBV2	TGTGCCAGCAGTGAAGCCCCAGGGGGTGGTGGCTACACCTTC	CASSEAPGGGGYTF
TRBJ2-3	TRBD1	many	TRBV7-9	TGTGCCAGCAGGAGCTTGGGGACAGTATACACAGATACGCAGTATTTT	CASRSLGTVYTDTQYF
TRBJ1-2	TRBD1	few	TRBV20-1	TGCAGTGCTCCGGGGACAGGGGAAGGCTACACCTTC	CSAPGTGEGYTF
TRBJ2-1	TRBD2	many	TRBV27	TGTGCCAGCAGTTTCCCTAGCGGGTCGGGGTACAATGAGCAGTTCTTC	CASSFPSGSGYNEQFF
TRBJ1-5	TRBD1	NA	TRBV7-6	TGTGCCAGCAGCCCCGAGACAGGGGTTCAGCCCCAGCATTTT	CASSPETGVQPQHF
TRBJ2-1	TRBD2	NA	TRBV10-3	TGTGCCATCAGCCAGACTAGCATAGCTGAGCAGTTCTTC	CAISQTSIAEQFF
TRBJ2-3	NA	many	TRBV24-1	TGTGCCACCAGTGATACCACAGGGATAGATACGCAGTATTTT	CATSDTTGIDTQYF
TRBJ1-4	NA	NA	TRBV24-1	TGTGCCTCCCACGGGGGCGGTGAAAAACTGTTTTTT	CASHGGGEKLFF
TRBJ2-5	TRBD2	NA	TRBV6-1	TGTGCCAGCGGGGAGGGCGTGGTTGGAGAGACCCAGTACTTC	CASGEGVVGETQYF
TRBJ2-1	NA	few	TRBV7-9	TGTGCCAGCAGCCGACCTTCGACGGATCTTTTACGGAATGAGCAGTTCTTC	CASSRPSTDLLRNEQFF
TRBJ2-5	NA	many	TRBV7-9	TGTGCCAGCAGTTACAGGGATGAGACCCAGTACTTC	CASSYRDETQYF
TRBJ1-5	NA	NA	TRBV19	TGTGCCAGTAGTATAGATCTATCAGACTATAGCAATCAGCCCCAGCATTTT	CASSIDLSDYSNQPQHF
TRBJ2-1	NA	NA	TRBV20-1	TGCAGTGATCTCAGGGGCGATGAGCAGTTCTTC	CSDLRGDEQFF
TRBJ2-7	TRBD1	many	TRBV11-2	TGTGCCAGCAGCTTGGTAAGGGGGCAATCCTACGAGCAGTACTTC	CASSLVRGQSYEQYF
TRBJ1-1	NA	many	TRBV27	TGTGCCAGCACCATCAGTGGGGGGTCCACTGAAGCTTTCTTT	CASTISGGSTEAFF
TRBJ2-7	NA	NA	TRBV6-9	TGTGCCAGCAGTTACCTCTCCCAAGGGTACGAGCAGTACTTC	CASSYLSQGYEQYF
TRBJ2-3	NA	NA	TRBV19	TGTGCCAGTAATAGACAGTTAACAGATACGCAGTATTTT	CASNRQLTDTQYF